A selection of T cell receptor beta chains follows, all from one sample in a study of T cells after yellow fever vaccination. A single record per CDR3 protein comes from TCRdb applying MiXCR to the 5' RACE reads. This sample carries more than 55,000 distinct CDR3 sequences, 7.4% of them seen once, and the ten largest clones take less than 40%. The sequences come from CD8+ T cells sorted from PBMCs, collected 15 days after the yellow fever booster vaccination. These receptors were collected from a man aged 30-40 years who received the YFV17D yellow fever vaccine. Both conserved end residues are part of each CDR3. D genes are given only for firm matches. Clone size is given for some rows only: seen once, a few or many times, or a class if the clone is expanded.

clone_size	v_call	j_call	d_call	cdr3_aa	cdr3_nt
NA	TRBV28	TRBJ2-5	NA	CASRPRDKYQETQYF	TGTGCCAGCAGACCCCGAGACAAGTACCAAGAGACCCAGTACTTC
many	TRBV20-1	TRBJ1-1	TRBD1	CSASPGGTEAFF	TGCAGTGCTAGTCCAGGGGGGACTGAAGCTTTCTTT
many	TRBV27	TRBJ2-3	NA	CASSLLAEVSTDTQYF	TGTGCCAGCAGTTTATTAGCGGAAGTCTCCACAGATACGCAGTATTTT
many	TRBV21-1	TRBJ2-7	NA	CASSSVLVGTGGVVGYEQYF	TGTGCCAGCAGCAGTGTACTGGTGGGGACAGGGGGCGTCGTTGGTTACGAGCAGTACTTC
many	TRBV12-3/TRBV12-4	TRBJ1-2	NA	CASSFQGRHRGYTF	TGTGCCAGCAGTTTTCAGGGGCGGCATCGTGGCTACACCTTC
many	TRBV20-1	TRBJ2-1	TRBD1	CSASPGTGVYEQFF	TGCAGTGCTAGTCCCGGGACAGGGGTATACGAGCAGTTCTTC
many	TRBV28	TRBJ2-1	NA	CASGAGEQFF	TGTGCCAGCGGAGCTGGTGAGCAGTTCTTC
many	TRBV7-3	TRBJ2-2	TRBD2	CASGVSGANTGELFF	TGTGCCAGCGGGGTTAGCGGGGCGAACACCGGGGAGCTGTTTTTT
many	TRBV5-5	TRBJ2-2	NA	CASSGERAVAGELFF	TGTGCCAGCAGCGGAGAAAGGGCGGTGGCCGGGGAGCTGTTTTTT
many	TRBV7-9	TRBJ2-6	NA	CASSSPFSGANVLTF	TGTGCCAGCAGCTCCCCTTTCTCTGGGGCCAACGTCCTGACTTTC
many	TRBV12-3/TRBV12-4	TRBJ2-1	NA	CASSLINFHEQFF	TGTGCCAGCAGTTTAATCAATTTCCATGAGCAGTTCTTC
many	TRBV5-5	TRBJ2-1	TRBD2	CASSLGAGRDYNEQFF	TGTGCCAGCAGCTTGGGGGCCGGGAGGGATTACAATGAGCAGTTCTTC
NA	TRBV12-3/TRBV12-4	TRBJ1-4	NA	CASSPPFNEKLFF	TGTGCCAGCAGTCCACCCTTCAATGAAAAACTGTTTTTT
NA	TRBV7-8	TRBJ2-1	TRBD2	CATGGVVEQFF	TGTGCTACCGGGGGGGTCGTTGAGCAGTTCTTC
many	TRBV6-2/TRBV6-3	TRBJ2-1	TRBD1	CASSWTGTGAYNEQFF	TGTGCCAGCAGCTGGACCGGGACAGGGGCCTACAATGAGCAGTTCTTC
many	TRBV5-6	TRBJ2-1	TRBD1	CASTVIQGATNEQFF	TGTGCCAGCACGGTGATTCAGGGGGCCACCAATGAGCAGTTCTTC
many	TRBV6-2/TRBV6-3	TRBJ2-7	TRBD2	CASSYVSVLAGFQYF	TGTGCCAGCAGTTACGTTTCAGTACTAGCGGGATTCCAGTACTTC
many	TRBV4-3	TRBJ2-3	NA	CASSQEFPGRTDTQYF	TGCGCCAGCAGCCAAGAATTTCCGGGTCGCACAGATACGCAGTATTTT
NA	TRBV5-4	TRBJ2-2	TRBD2	CASSPPSGSRTGELFF	TGTGCCAGCAGCCCTCCTAGCGGGAGTCGCACCGGGGAGCTGTTTTTT
many	TRBV7-9	TRBJ2-5	TRBD1	CASSSGTGLETQYF	TGTGCCAGCAGCTCCGGGACAGGGTTGGAGACCCAGTACTTC
many	TRBV28	TRBJ2-1	NA	CASSLGRDHEQFF	TGTGCCAGCAGTCTGGGCAGGGACCATGAGCAGTTCTTC
many	TRBV5-1	TRBJ2-1	NA	CASSLVYGDEQFF	TGCGCCAGCAGCTTGGTGTATGGGGATGAGCAGTTCTTC
few	TRBV7-9	TRBJ2-1	NA	CASSLSRGDSYNEQFF	TGTGCCAGCAGCCTCAGCCGCGGGGACAGCTACAATGAGCAGTTCTTC
many	TRBV12-3/TRBV12-4	TRBJ2-1	TRBD2	CASSGTSGIQEQFF	TGTGCCAGCAGCGGGACTAGCGGGATACAAGAGCAGTTCTTC
NA	TRBV19	TRBJ2-7	TRBD1	CASSATGGSYEQYF	TGTGCCAGTAGTGCCACAGGGGGCTCCTACGAGCAGTACTTC
NA	TRBV14	TRBJ2-7	TRBD1	CASSQDPGTGDYEQYF	TGTGCCAGCAGCCAAGACCCCGGGACAGGGGACTACGAGCAGTACTTC
many	TRBV27	TRBJ2-7	TRBD1	CASSPYMLGTGGYEQYF	TGTGCCAGCAGCCCCTATATGCTCGGGACAGGGGGCTACGAGCAGTACTTC
many	TRBV5-1	TRBJ2-7	TRBD2	CASSWPSSGSAAGYTYEQYF	TGCGCCAGCAGCTGGCCTTCTAGCGGGAGTGCCGCAGGATACACCTACGAGCAGTACTTC
many	TRBV5-1	TRBJ2-1	NA	CASTGTRPGEQFF	TGCGCCAGTACCGGGACCCGGCCGGGGGAGCAGTTCTTC
many	TRBV6-6	TRBJ2-7	NA	CASKDQKYEQYF	TGTGCCAGCAAGGATCAGAAGTACGAGCAGTACTTC
many	TRBV27	TRBJ1-4	NA	CASRQGSGEKLFF	TGTGCCAGCAGGCAGGGGTCCGGGGAAAAACTGTTTTTT
many	TRBV19	TRBJ2-1	TRBD2	CASSITGGLAGANNEQFF	TGTGCCAGTAGTATTACAGGGGGACTAGCGGGAGCAAACAATGAGCAGTTCTTC
many	TRBV6-2/TRBV6-3	TRBJ2-3	NA	CASSYVANTDTQYF	TGTGCCAGCAGTTACGTTGCCAACACAGATACGCAGTATTTT
many	TRBV7-9	TRBJ2-7	TRBD1	CASSPRQGQPYEQYF	TGTGCCAGCAGCCCTCGACAGGGGCAACCCTACGAGCAGTACTTC
many	TRBV12-3/TRBV12-4	TRBJ2-7	TRBD1	CASGQGVYEQYF	TGTGCCAGCGGACAGGGGGTGTACGAGCAGTACTTC
many	TRBV20-1	TRBJ2-1	NA	CSARDLVVGYEQFF	TGCAGTGCTAGAGATTTGGTAGTAGGGTATGAGCAGTTCTTC
many	TRBV5-1	TRBJ2-7	NA	CASSLEPSGSRGSYEQYF	TGCGCCAGCAGCTTGGAACCTAGCGGATCGAGGGGGTCCTACGAGCAGTACTTC
many	TRBV7-2	TRBJ1-1	TRBD1	CASSLAPGGGTEAFF	TGTGCCAGCAGCTTAGCCCCAGGGGGGGGTACTGAAGCTTTCTTT
few	TRBV20-1	TRBJ1-1	NA	CSARDSGSGAFF	TGCAGTGCTAGAGATTCAGGGTCAGGGGCTTTCTTT
many	TRBV29-1	TRBJ1-4	NA	CSVDLGSGDEKLFF	TGCAGCGTTGATCTGGGGAGTGGGGATGAAAAACTGTTTTTT
many	TRBV10-1	TRBJ2-1	NA	CAKNRRARCANEQFF	TGCGCCAAAAACCGACGAGCCCGGTGCGCCAATGAGCAGTTCTTC